The entry below gives a single TCR beta chain sequence along with its context. As yet, its antigen is unknown. Trimming stripped 0 bases from V and 1 base from J, with 13 bases between. Germline loops: CDR1 MNHEY, CDR2 SMNVEV (reference sequence). CDR3 length: 16 residues. The data belong to a study of T cell responses to AZD1222 COVID-19 vaccine. Study-level results: Clonal diversity was possibly underestimated, and the donors were mostly white British, with more females.

Method: immunoSEQ multiplex PCR; TCRdb's copy keeps in-frame clones and lacks some. Among around 65,000 clones listed, about 74% were seen once. The origin of this receptor is an adult in good health. The chain joins TRBV27 to TRBJ2-7, with D perhaps TRBD1 (5 bases). The input for sequencing was peripheral blood, taken on day 0 of AZD1222 vaccination. This CDR3 is CASSLSAGKVSYEQYF. CDR3 sequence (DNA): TGTGCCAGCAGTTTATCGGCAGGGAAGGTGTCCTACGAGCAGTACTTC.